The 26 T cell receptor beta chains listed next were all sequenced from one sample in a study of blood T cell repertoires in COVID-19. Assay used: immunoSEQ multiplex PCR; TCRdb lists only in-frame clones, some missing. Of over 90,000 clones listed, 80% to 90% are singletons. Sequenced material: peripheral blood. Source of these receptors: an elderly man with COVID-19, enrolled during active disease.

The chain has TRBV6-5 and TRBJ1-1; 7 bases map to TRBD1. This CDR3 has 14 residues. The germline gives CDR1 MNHEY, CDR2 SVGAGI. After removal of 6 bases from V and 1 base from J, the junction contained 5 bases not matched to a gene. This chain's CDR3 is CASRPGQRNTEAFF. Here the CDR3 DNA reads TGTGCCAGCAGGCCGGGACAGCGGAACACTGAAGCTTTCTTT.

V gene TRBV6-5 combines with J gene TRBJ1-1, with D perhaps TRBD1 (5 bases). The CDR3 has 14 amino acids. The germline gives CDR1 MNHEY, CDR2 SVGAGI. V lost 0 bases and J lost 1, with 6 bases in between. The CDR3 DNA sequence: TGTGCCAGCAGTTACTCTAGGGGGAACACTGAAGCTTTCTTT. Translated: CASSYSRGNTEAFF.

The rearrangement joins TRBV25-1 to TRBJ2-5; D ambiguous. V was trimmed by 8 bases and J by 5 bases, leaving 15 bases between them. There are 13 residues in the CDR3. Germline V lookup: CDR1 MGHDK, CDR2 SYGVNS. The CDR3 nucleotides read TGTGCCAGCGGGCAGGCTGCCTCGGAGACCCAGTACTTC. Translated: CASGQAASETQYF.

The J gene is TRBJ2-6, the V gene TRBV27; D possibly corresponds to TRBD1 (6 bases). The CDR3 length is 17 residues. Germline V gives CDR1 MNHEY, CDR2 SMNVEV (reference sequence). The V and J ends lost 6 bases and 1 base respectively, with 16 bases between them. The CDR3, as DNA: TGTGCCAGCAGGCGACAGGACGTTCAATCTGGGGCCAACGTCCTGACTTTC. Encoded protein: CASRRQDVQSGANVLTF.

The CDR3 loop reads CSARAARGYTF. Written as DNA, the CDR3 is TGCAGTGCTAGAGCCGCGCGAGGCTACACCTTC. The chain joins TRBV20-1 to TRBJ1-2; D is undetermined. V gave up 1 base and J gave up 8 bases, with 8 bases separating them. Germline V CDR1 and CDR2: DFQATT, SNEGSKA (reference sequence). The CDR3 is 11 residues long.

This chain joins TRBV27 and TRBJ1-2, with TRBD1 matching 10 bases. The germline V gene has CDR1 MNHEY and CDR2 SMNVEV (reference sequence). This CDR3 spans 14 amino acids. Losses at the gene ends were 6 bases for V and 5 bases for J; bases not matched to a gene: 6. The CDR3, as DNA: TGTGCCAGCAGCCGACAGGGGGCGCGGTATGGCTACACCTTC. It specifies CASSRQGARYGYTF.

The rearrangement joins TRBV6-5 to TRBJ1-6, with D perhaps TRBD1 (6 bases). The V end lost 6 bases, the J end lost 6 bases, and 12 bases lay between the germline ends. CDR3 length: 14 amino acids. CDR1 is MNHEY, CDR2 SVGAGI, per germline. The CDR3 nucleotides are TGTGCCAGCAGAGCGGGGGGGCTTAATTCACCCCTCCACTTT. Its protein is CASRAGGLNSPLHF.

The genes are TRBV10-3 and TRBJ1-1; no firm D call. The CDR3 spans 13 residues. The V gene lost 7 bases and the J gene lost 2 bases, with 11 bases spanning the gap. Germline V gene data show CDR1 as ENHRY and CDR2 as SYGVKD. The CDR3 coding sequence is TGTGCCATCAACCCCCAGATTAACACTGAAGCTTTCTTT. It yields the protein CAINPQINTEAFF.

The count of this clone is one. The chain uses TRBV4-3 and TRBJ2-1; 7 positions agree with TRBD2. Germline V gene sequence: CDR1 LGHNA, CDR2 YSLEER. Trimming took 6 bases from V and 4 from J; bases not matched to a gene: 6. The CDR3 loop spans 14 amino acids. The CDR3 protein is CASSTSGVYNEQFF. The CDR3, as DNA: TGCGCCAGCAGTACCAGCGGGGTTTACAATGAGCAGTTCTTC.

The chain couples TRBV3-1 (or the pseudogene TRBV3-2) to TRBJ1-3; D may be TRBD1 (6 bases). Deletions cut 4 bases from V and 3 bases from J, with 10 bases between. The CDR3 runs 14 residues. Germline lookup yields CDR1 LGHDT and CDR2 YNNKEL (reference sequence). The CDR3 region has the DNA TGTGCCAGCAGCCCCGCGACAGGTGGAAACACCATATATTTT. Protein sequence: CASSPATGGNTIYF.

The chain has TRBV18 and TRBJ2-7; 7 bases are a match to TRBD1. CDR3 size: 18 residues. Germline V CDR1 and CDR2: KGHSH, LQKENI. V lost 1 base to trimming and J lost 1 base; unmatched junction nucleotides: 13. The DNA for the CDR3 is TGTGCCAGCTCACCACGGCGGACAAGCCGGGACAGTTCCTACGAGCAGTACTTC. This encodes CASSPRRTSRDSSYEQYF. Drawing the rest from reference TRBV18 and TRBJ2-7, the complete variable domain is NAGVMQNPRHLVRRRGQEARLRCSPMKGHSHVYWYRQLPEEGLKFMVYLQKENIIDESGMPKERFSAEFPKEGPSILRIQQVVRGDSAAYFCASSPRRTSRDSSYEQYFGPGTRLTVT.

The rearrangement uses TRBV15 and TRBJ2-2; possible D gene TRBD1, 7 bases. The CDR3 is made up of 16 amino acids. CDR1 is LNHNV, CDR2 YYDKDF, per germline (reference sequence). V was pared by 1 base and J by 5 bases, with 14 bases between. In DNA, the CDR3 is TGTGCCACCAGCAGAGGAAAGGGGGCGGGAACCGGGGAGCTGTTTTTT. Its protein is CATSRGKGAGTGELFF.

J is TRBJ1-1 and V is TRBV28; D is perhaps TRBD1 (6 bases). The CDR3 is 15 residues long. Trimming pared 1 base from V and 3 bases from J, leaving 12 bases between. Germline CDR1 and CDR2: MDHEN and SYDVKM. This CDR3 reads CASSLLTGTYTEAFF. The CDR3, as DNA: TGTGCCAGCAGTTTATTAACAGGGACGTACACTGAAGCTTTCTTT.

The genes are TRBV10-3 and TRBJ1-4, with TRBD1 matching 7 bases. Trimming at V came to 6 bases and at J to 7 bases, leaving 8 bases not matched to a gene. Germline CDR1 and CDR2: ENHRY and SYGVKD. This CDR3 has 14 amino acids. CDR3 sequence reads: CAIRETGSSEKLFF. The CDR3, as DNA: TGTGCCATCAGAGAGACAGGGTCGAGTGAAAAACTGTTTTTT.

The rearrangement uses TRBV28 and TRBJ1-5; 7 nucleotides align to TRBD1. CDR1 is MDHEN and CDR2 is SYDVKM in the germline V gene. Trimming took 7 bases from V and 4 from J; bases not matched to a gene: 1. The CDR3 spans 12 residues. The CDR3 DNA follows: TGTGCCAGCAAGGGGGCTAATCAGCCCCAGCATTTT. Translated: CASKGANQPQHF. The variable domain in full, with the rest retrieved from reference TRBV28 and TRBJ1-5, is DVKVTQSSRYLVKRTGEKVFLECVQDMDHENMFWYRQDPGLGLRLIYFSYDVKMKEKGDIPEGYSVSREKKERFSLILESASTNQTSMYLCASKGANQPQHFGDGTRLSIL.

The DNA of the CDR3 is TGTGCCAGCAGGATTCCGGGACAGGGTTCGTCCCAGCATTTT. Its translation is CASRIPGQGSSQHF. V gene TRBV6-5 combines with J gene TRBJ1-5; 9 bases align to TRBD1. The CDR3 consists of 14 residues. With V trimmed by 6 bases and J by 11 bases, 11 bases remained unmatched. Germline values: CDR1 MNHEY, CDR2 SVGAGI.

The chain uses TRBV21-1 and TRBJ2-5; the D segment call TRBD2 is taken from the table without a DNA check. TRBV21-1 is assigned pseudogene status. CDR3 length equals 18 residues. The CDR3 protein is CASSPDWRFVRSEETQYF. The CDR3 coding sequence is TGTGCCAGCAGCCCAGACTGGAGGTTTGTTCGGTCCGAAGAGACCCAGTACTTC.

The CDR3 sequence: CASSMGPSYEQYF. The DNA of the CDR3 is TGTGCCAGCAGCATGGGCCCTTCCTACGAGCAGTACTTC. The chain is built from TRBV7-3 and TRBJ2-7; D gene uncertain. The ends were cut back, 5 bases at V and 1 base at J, with 9 bases in the middle. This CDR3 has 13 residues. Germline values: CDR1 SGHTA, CDR2 FQGTGA.

The chain uses TRBV27 and TRBJ2-1, with 8 bases lining up with TRBD1. After removal of 6 bases from V and 4 bases from J, the junction contained 5 bases not matched to a gene. Per germline, CDR1 MNHEY and CDR2 SMNVEV (reference sequence). There are 14 residues in the CDR3. The DNA for the CDR3 is TGTGCCAGCAGGGGTCGGGACAGGTACAATGAGCAGTTCTTC. Protein sequence: CASRGRDRYNEQFF.

V is TRBV10-3 and J is TRBJ2-5; 8 positions agree with TRBD2. Germline V gene data show CDR1 as ENHRY and CDR2 as SYGVKD. J was trimmed by 3 bases and V by 9 bases; bases with no gene match: 9. This CDR3 contains 14 residues. The CDR3 loop is CAMSEAGEKETQYF. CDR3 nucleotide sequence: TGTGCCATGTCCGAAGCGGGGGAAAAAGAGACCCAGTACTTC.

This clone appeared a few times. This chain links TRBV4-1 with TRBJ1-1; TRBD1 might be the D (5 bases). The CDR3 is made up of 15 amino acids. The germline V gene encodes CDR1 MGHRA and CDR2 YSYEKL. V gave up 1 base and J gave up 0 bases, with 9 bases separating them. The DNA for the CDR3 is TGCGCCAGCAGCCAAGTTTACAGGATGAACACTGAAGCTTTCTTT. This codes for CASSQVYRMNTEAFF.

This clone was seen just once. The rearrangement uses TRBV6-2 or TRBV6-3 and TRBJ2-1; 9 bases align to TRBD1. Germline lookup yields CDR1 MNHEY and CDR2 SVGEGT. The CDR3 is made up of 16 amino acids. J lost 5 bases, V lost 6 bases, and 11 bases had no gene match. CDR3 loop: CASSFDDRGINNEQFF. CDR3 nucleotides: TGTGCCAGCAGCTTCGACGACAGGGGGATAAACAATGAGCAGTTCTTC.

In its sample, this clone was seen a few times. V is TRBV5-1 and J is TRBJ1-2; 11 bases are shared with TRBD1. The V gene's germline CDR1 is SGHRS and CDR2 YFSETQ. The trim removed 3 bases at V and 6 bases at J, leaving 10 bases unmatched. The CDR3 runs 16 residues. The CDR3 region has the DNA TGCGCCAGCAGCTCACATGGACAGGGGGCGATAGATGGCTACACCTTC. Encoded protein: CASSSHGQGAIDGYTF. The full variable domain, completed using reference TRBV5-1 and TRBJ1-2, is KAGVTQTPRYLIKTRGQQVTLSCSPISGHRSVSWYQQTPGQGLQFLFEYFSETQRNKGNFPGRFSGRQFSNSRSEMNVSTLELGDSALYLCASSSHGQGAIDGYTFGSGTRLTVV.

V is TRBV5-1 and J is TRBJ2-1, with 10 bases that match TRBD1. The CDR3 contains 15 residues. The germline CDR1 and CDR2 sequences are SGHRS and YFSETQ. Trimming removed 5 bases from V and 10 bases from J; junction bases left unmatched: 12. The chain's CDR3 is CASSPGQGGTGEQFF. The CDR3 region has the DNA TGCGCCAGCAGTCCTGGACAGGGGGGTACAGGGGAGCAGTTCTTC.

This sequence joins TRBV30 and TRBJ1-1, with a possible D match to TRBD1 (5 bases). CDR3 size: 12 residues. The V gene's germline CDR1 is GTSNPN and CDR2 SVGIG (reference sequence). V shed 2 bases and J shed 10 bases, with 14 bases lying between them. The CDR3 DNA reads TGTGCCTGGAGTCGGCAGGGTATCGGAGCTTTCTTT. This translates into CAWSRQGIGAFF.

The genes are TRBV6-5 and TRBJ2-6; 8 bases agree with TRBD1. The germline gives CDR1 MNHEY, CDR2 SVGAGI. J gave up 2 bases and V 4 bases, and 1 base lay outside the gene matches. CDR3 length: 15 amino acids. The CDR3, as DNA: TGTGCCAGCAGTTCAGGGGGCACTGGGGCCAACGTCCTGACTTTC. It specifies CASSSGGTGANVLTF.